The 32 T cell receptor beta chains below were found in one sample sequenced in a study of radiotherapy plus CTLA-4 blockade in lung cancer. Using immunoSEQ multiplex PCR, the repertoire was profiled, and TCRdb retains in-frame clones only, with some absent. The table has tens of thousands of clones, 75% to 80% seen once; the top ten hold approximately 2.4%. Sequencing was performed on peripheral blood, taken from a patient treated with radiotherapy plus ipilimumab. Receptor source: a human donor with non-small cell lung cancer whose response to radiotherapy plus ipilimumab could not be evaluated.

The chain recombines TRBV19 with TRBJ2-3, with TRBD1 matching over 10 bases. Germline trimming cut 5 bases from V and 1 base from J; bases unmatched to any gene: 6. Germline V gene data show CDR1 as LNHDA and CDR2 as SQIVND (reference sequence). CDR3 size: 16 residues. CDR3 residues: CASSWGQGRRTDTQYF. DNA of the CDR3: TGTGCCAGTAGTTGGGGACAGGGGAGACGCACAGATACGCAGTATTTT.

This clone was recorded a few times. V is TRBV15 and J is TRBJ2-7; 7 bases line up with TRBD2. The CDR3 sequence is 15 residues long. Looked up from germline, CDR1 is LNHNV and CDR2 is YYDKDF (reference sequence). With V trimmed by 3 bases and J by 4 bases, 9 bases remained unmatched. The DNA for the CDR3 is TGTGCCACCAGCAGCCCCGGGAGGAGGGAATACGAGCAGTACTTC. This codes for CATSSPGRREYEQYF.

This rearrangement joins TRBV2 to TRBJ1-2, with D perhaps TRBD1 (5 bases). Germline lookup yields CDR1 SNHLY and CDR2 FYNNEI. CDR3 length equals 13 residues. Trimming took 2 bases from V and 11 from J, leaving 15 bases between them. In DNA form, the CDR3 reads TGTGCCAGCAGTGAATTCTCTTGGCAGGGTTACACCTTC. The encoded protein is CASSEFSWQGYTF.

The J gene is TRBJ2-1, the V gene TRBV5-4; the match to TRBD2 covers 11 bases. The germline V gene encodes CDR1 SGHNT and CDR2 YYREEE (reference sequence). This CDR3 contains 17 residues. The J segment lost 7 bases and the V segment lost 0 bases, leaving 9 bases of the junction unmatched. The CDR3 protein is CASSLEVVAGGLNEQFF. In DNA form, the CDR3 reads TGTGCCAGCAGCTTGGAGGTGGTAGCGGGGGGGCTTAATGAGCAGTTCTTC. Full variable domain (missing parts from reference TRBV5-4 and TRBJ2-1): ETGVTQSPTHLIKTRGQQVTLRCSSQSGHNTVSWYQQALGQGPQFIFQYYREEENGRGNFPPRFSGLQFPNYSSELNVNALELDDSALYLCASSLEVVAGGLNEQFFGPGTRLTVL.

The V and J genes are TRBV7-2 and TRBJ1-4; TRBD1 is a possible D gene (6 bases). The germline gives CDR1 SGHTA, CDR2 FQGNSA. V lost 5 bases and J lost 4, with 14 bases in between. The CDR3 extends over 15 amino acids. As DNA, the CDR3 is TGTGCCAGCAGCAACCCGACAGGAGTTAATGAAAAACTGTTTTTT. This gives the protein CASSNPTGVNEKLFF.

This chain uses TRBV4-2 with TRBJ2-7; TRBD2 might be the D (5 bases). CDR1 and CDR2 (germline): LGHNA, YNFKEQ. The length of the CDR3 is 16 residues. V dropped 0 bases and J dropped 3 bases, with 15 bases sitting between them. CDR3 DNA sequence: TGTGCCAGCAGCCAAGATGAACCTACGGGGTACTACGAGCAGTACTTC. It translates to CASSQDEPTGYYEQYF.

The chain uses TRBV4-3 and TRBJ2-1; D remains unclear. V dropped 4 bases and J dropped 5 bases, with 12 bases sitting between them. Germline loops: CDR1 LGHNA, CDR2 YSLEER. The CDR3 is 14 residues long. CDR3 DNA sequence: TGCGCCAGCAGCCGGCTTGACTCGAACAATGAGCAGTTCTTC. Amino acids: CASSRLDSNNEQFF.

This chain links TRBV9 with TRBJ2-1, with TRBD2 matching 12 bases. The germline gives CDR1 SGDLS, CDR2 YYNGEE. V lost 3 bases to trimming and J lost 4 bases; unmatched junction nucleotides: 8. CDR3 length: 17 residues. CDR3 nucleotides: TGTGCCAGCAGCGCGGGGACTAGCGGGCGGTTTTACAATGAGCAGTTCTTC. This gives the protein CASSAGTSGRFYNEQFF.

The J gene is TRBJ2-7, the V gene TRBV2, with TRBD1 identical over 7 bases. CDR1 and CDR2 (germline): SNHLY, FYNNEI. The trim removed 10 bases at V and 3 bases at J, leaving 9 bases unmatched. CDR3 size: 13 residues. The CDR3 bases are TGTGCCACCACACAGGGGTCCTACTACGAGCAGTACTTC. Translation: CATTQGSYYEQYF. Based on the CDR3 plus reference TRBV2 and TRBJ2-7, the full variable domain is EPEVTQTPSHQVTQMGQEVILRCVPISNHLYFYWYRQILGQKVEFLVSFYNNEISEKSEIFDDQFSVERPDGSNFTLKIRSTKLEDSAMYFCATTQGSYYEQYFGPGTRLTVT.

This clone was picked up a small number of times. The genes are TRBV11-1 and TRBJ2-5; 11 positions agree with TRBD2. Germline-derived CDR1 and CDR2 are SGHAT and FQDESV (reference sequence). This CDR3 region has 15 residues. V dropped 4 bases and J dropped 0; count of bases not matched to a gene: 1. The CDR3 DNA sequence: TGTGCCAGCAGCTCTAGCGGGGGGTACCAAGAGACCCAGTACTTC. The encoded protein is CASSSSGGYQETQYF.

This clone has just a few counts. Germline is not matched at one junction end, which may reflect a read error. The genes are TRBV7-2 and TRBJ1-2; 7 bases map to TRBD1. Per germline, CDR1 SGHTA and CDR2 FQGNSA. This CDR3 is 14 amino acids long. CDR3: CASSLATGLYGYTF. DNA of the CDR3: TGTGCCAGCAGCCTAGCGACAGGGTTATATGGCTACACCTTC. Looking up the rest from reference TRBV7-2 and TRBJ1-2 gives the full variable domain: GAGVSQSPSNKVTEKGKDVELRCDPISGHTALYWYRQSLGQGLEFLIYFQGNSAPDKSGLPSDRFSAERTGGSVSTLTIQRTQQEDSAVYLCASSLATGLYGYTFGSGTRLTVV.

The CDR3 bases are TGTGCCAGCAGCTTCTCTAGCGGGAGAAGGAATGAGCAGTTCTTC. Translated: CASSFSSGRRNEQFF. This chain uses TRBV7-8 with TRBJ2-1, with TRBD2 matching 10 bases. This CDR3 is 15 amino acids long. Germline V gene data show CDR1 as SGHVS and CDR2 as FQNEAQ. V lost 3 bases, J lost 7 bases, and 6 bases stayed unmatched.

The chain links TRBV6-1 to TRBJ2-3, with TRBD2 as a possible D gene (6 bases). There are 15 residues in the CDR3. Trimming shortened V by 2 bases and J by 2 bases, and 11 bases separated the two germline ends. CDR1 and CDR2 (germline): MNHNS, SASEGT. DNA for the CDR3: TGTGCCAGCAGTGAATGGGGGACTTTCACAGATACGCAGTATTTT. Protein: CASSEWGTFTDTQYF.

The chain uses TRBV19 and TRBJ2-1; D is perhaps TRBD2 (6 bases). V lost 8 bases and J lost 5, with 16 bases in between. Per the germline V gene, CDR1 is LNHDA and CDR2 is SQIVND (reference sequence). The CDR3 covers 14 residues. The CDR3 is CASSRGWGDNEQFF. The CDR3 DNA reads as TGTGCCAGTTCGCGGGGCTGGGGTGACAATGAGCAGTTCTTC. The whole variable domain, filled in from reference TRBV19 and TRBJ2-1, reads DGGITQSPKYLFRKEGQNVTLSCEQNLNHDAMYWYRQDPGQGLRLIYYSQIVNDFQKGDIAEGYSVSREKKESFPLTVTSAQKNPTAFYLCASSRGWGDNEQFFGPGTRLTVL.

The chain links TRBV11-2 to TRBJ2-5; 13 bases are a match to TRBD2. The trim removed 1 base at V and 4 bases at J, leaving 3 bases unmatched. The germline gives CDR1 SGHAT, CDR2 FQNNGV. The CDR3 runs 16 residues. CDR3 sequence (DNA): TGTGCCAGCAGCTTAGTGACTAGCGGGGGGTTAGAGACCCAGTACTTC. Amino acid sequence: CASSLVTSGGLETQYF.

This clone was seen at least ten times. The chain has TRBV7-6 and TRBJ1-4; tentative D call: TRBD1 (5 bases). V was cut by 0 bases and J by 8 bases, with 7 bases left in between. Germline CDR1 is SGHVS and CDR2 is FNYEAQ. The CDR3 runs 13 residues. This chain's CDR3 is CASSLARGEKLFF. Here the CDR3 DNA reads TGTGCCAGCAGCTTAGCGCGGGGGGAAAAACTGTTTTTT.

This chain connects TRBV11-2 to TRBJ1-2; the D is unclear. Per the germline V gene, CDR1 is SGHAT and CDR2 is FQNNGV. The CDR3 runs to 15 residues. V was cut by 1 base and J by 2 bases, with 11 bases left in between. The chain's CDR3 is CASSLVPGWNYGYTF. For the CDR3, the DNA is TGTGCCAGCAGCTTAGTACCGGGTTGGAACTATGGCTACACCTTC.

The chain couples TRBV7-3 to TRBJ1-1; possibly TRBD1 for D (5 bases). CDR1 is SGHTA, CDR2 FQGTGA, per germline. CDR3 length: 16 residues. V was clipped by 4 bases and J by 1 base, with 16 bases between them. The CDR3 is CASSSSGRDRNTEAFF. DNA for the CDR3: TGTGCCAGCAGCTCATCAGGGAGGGATCGGAACACTGAAGCTTTCTTT.

This clone was observed a handful of times. This chain links TRBV21-1 with TRBJ1-4. TRBV21-1 is described as a pseudogene. CDR3 size: 17 residues. DNA of the CDR3: TGTGCCAGCAGCCCTCCGGGTTCAATCCAGGACTCTGAAAAACTGTTTTTT. As protein: CASSPPGSIQDSEKLFF.

A few counts support this clone. This sequence joins TRBV12-5 and TRBJ1-1; the D is unclear. This CDR3 is 16 amino acids long. Germline V gene lookup returns CDR1 LGHNT and CDR2 FRNRAP. Trimming removed 7 bases from V and 4 bases from J, with 22 bases in between. The DNA for the CDR3 is TGTGCTAGTGCCCCCGCGGCGCGGGTGGGTAGCACTGAAGCTTTCTTT. Protein product: CASAPAARVGSTEAFF.

This clone showed up just a few times. The V call is TRBV11-2, the J call TRBJ2-3; D is perhaps TRBD2 (6 bases). V was clipped by 8 bases and J by 1 base, with 10 bases between them. Per germline, CDR1 SGHAT and CDR2 FQNNGV. The CDR3 contains 13 residues. The CDR3 reads CASLASGTDTQYF. CDR3 coding DNA: TGTGCCAGCTTGGCTAGCGGCACAGATACGCAGTATTTT.

This chain connects TRBV7-9 to TRBJ1-2, with D unresolved. The CDR3 extends over 12 amino acids. Germline V gene sequence: CDR1 SEHNR, CDR2 FQNEAQ (reference sequence). Trimming cost V 2 bases and J 8 bases, with 9 bases left between them. The CDR3 DNA reads as TGTGCCAGCAGCTTATCTGGAGCGGGCTACACCTTC. Its translation is CASSLSGAGYTF.

The rearrangement joins TRBV7-2 to TRBJ1-1, with 7 nucleotides matching TRBD1. The CDR3 runs 14 residues. Germline CDR1 reads SGHTA; CDR2 reads FQGNSA. The V gene end was trimmed by 4 bases and the J gene end by 5 bases; junction bases not matched to a gene: 7. CDR3 protein: CASSSYRGKTEAFF. The CDR3 DNA sequence: TGTGCCAGCAGCTCATACAGGGGAAAAACTGAAGCTTTCTTT.

The chain links TRBV6-1 to TRBJ2-7, with 8 bases lining up with TRBD1. Germline CDR1 reads MNHNS; CDR2 reads SASEGT. The length of the CDR3 is 15 residues. The trim removed 2 bases at V and 1 base at J, leaving 4 bases unmatched. CDR3 in DNA: TGTGCCAGCAGTGAATTGGGACAGGAGTCCTACGAGCAGTACTTC. It yields the protein CASSELGQESYEQYF.

This clone has only a few counts. The chain employs TRBV12-5 and TRBJ2-6; D might be TRBD2 (7 bases). Germline V CDR1 and CDR2: LGHNT, FRNRAP. V dropped 0 bases and J dropped 4 bases, with 16 bases sitting between them. This CDR3 has 18 amino acids. CDR3 sequence: CASGLVRFGGHGANVLTF. CDR3 nucleotide sequence: TGTGCTAGTGGTTTGGTAAGATTCGGGGGGCACGGGGCCAACGTCCTGACTTTC.

The rearrangement uses TRBV7-5 and TRBJ2-7; the D segment call TRBD1 is taken from the table without a DNA check. TRBV7-5 is a pseudogene locus. The length of the CDR3 is 17 residues. CDR3 protein: CARSAAGTGGAPYEQYF. The CDR3, as DNA: TGTGCCAGAAGCGCTGCTGGGACAGGGGGCGCCCCCTACGAGCAGTACTTC.

This clone was seen only a few times. This rearrangement joins TRBV11-1 to TRBJ2-7; 7 bases are shared with TRBD2. The V gene end was trimmed by 1 base and the J gene end by 1 base; junction bases not matched to a gene: 4. Germline CDR1 reads SGHAT; CDR2 reads FQDESV (reference sequence). The CDR3 has 15 residues. In DNA, the CDR3 is TGTGCCAGCAGCTTAGTCGGCGGGGGTTCCTACGAGCAGTACTTC. Translated: CASSLVGGGSYEQYF.

V is TRBV9 and J is TRBJ2-3; D remains ambiguous. Trimming removed 0 bases from V and 3 bases from J, with 8 bases in between. The CDR3 has 14 residues. Germline CDR1 is SGDLS and CDR2 is YYNGEE. CDR3 coding DNA: TGTGCCAGCAGCGTAGCTTACGGGACAGATACGCAGTATTTT. Protein product: CASSVAYGTDTQYF.

The chain recombines TRBV9 with TRBJ2-2, with TRBD2 matching over 14 bases. CDR3 length: 14 residues. J lost 5 bases, V lost 9 bases, and 3 bases had no gene match. Germline CDR1 reads SGDLS; CDR2 reads YYNGEE. The CDR3, as DNA: TGTGCCACCCGGACTAGCGGGAGGACCGGGGAGCTGTTTTTT. Protein product: CATRTSGRTGELFF.

The chain links TRBV30 to TRBJ2-7, with 7 bases lining up with TRBD2. The junction had 10 bases not matched to a gene; V was cut back by 4 bases and J by 1 base. This CDR3 is 15 amino acids long. Germline V gene lookup returns CDR1 GTSNPN and CDR2 SVGIG (reference sequence). The CDR3 bases are TGTGCCTGGAATTTCCCCCCCGGGGGGTCCTACGAGCAGTACTTC. This sequence encodes CAWNFPPGGSYEQYF.

The chain uses TRBV5-4 and TRBJ2-7; 8 bases align to TRBD1. From germline, CDR1 is SGHNT and CDR2 YYREEE (reference sequence). The CDR3 loop spans 16 amino acids. The V and J ends lost 3 bases and 9 bases, in that order; junction bases with no gene match: 17. The chain's CDR3 is CASSSWRGTGALRQYF. The CDR3 DNA is TGTGCCAGCAGCTCCTGGCGTGGGACAGGCGCCTTAAGGCAGTACTTC.

The chain couples TRBV5-1 to TRBJ2-5; 10 bases fit TRBD2. This CDR3 is built from 15 residues. Germline trimming cut 0 bases from V and 3 bases from J; bases unmatched to any gene: 2. Germline values: CDR1 SGHRS, CDR2 YFSETQ. In DNA form, the CDR3 reads TGCGCCAGCAGCTTGGGTGGGACTAGCGAAGAGACCCAGTACTTC. The encoded protein is CASSLGGTSEETQYF. Using reference TRBV5-1 and TRBJ2-5 for the parts outside the CDR3, the full variable domain is KAGVTQTPRYLIKTRGQQVTLSCSPISGHRSVSWYQQTPGQGLQFLFEYFSETQRNKGNFPGRFSGRQFSNSRSEMNVSTLELGDSALYLCASSLGGTSEETQYFGPGTRLLVL.